This T cell receptor (beta chain) was documented in a study of blood T cell repertoires in COVID-19. Looking at the study overall: The study counted Cohort 3 donors as recovered given two negative PCRs, clearance, or symptom resolution. T cells, B-cell-depleted T cells, or PBMCs provided the cDNA or gDNA that served as material.

This CDR3 region has 15 residues. With V trimmed by 4 bases and J by 7 bases, 10 bases remained unmatched. Germline assignment: CDR1 LGHNT and CDR2 FRNRAP. Clones were read by immunoSEQ multiplex PCR, and TCRdb kept only the in-frame ones, dropping some. The sample consists of about 270,000 clones, more than 75% of them appearing once. Study members were between about 18 and 95 years old and lived in 20 to 30 US regions. Participant-reported clinical history was the basis for cohort assignment. This sequence originates from a woman aged 55-69 years in a cohort exposed to, infected with or recovered from COVID-19 (not recorded which). The chain has TRBV12-5 and TRBJ2-1, with TRBD2 identical over 7 bases. Input material: PBMCs or T cells enriched from blood (not recorded which). The CDR3 coding sequence is TGTGCTAGTGGTTACCCGCGGGAGACGGGAAATGAGCAGTTCTTC. This translates into CASGYPRETGNEQFF.